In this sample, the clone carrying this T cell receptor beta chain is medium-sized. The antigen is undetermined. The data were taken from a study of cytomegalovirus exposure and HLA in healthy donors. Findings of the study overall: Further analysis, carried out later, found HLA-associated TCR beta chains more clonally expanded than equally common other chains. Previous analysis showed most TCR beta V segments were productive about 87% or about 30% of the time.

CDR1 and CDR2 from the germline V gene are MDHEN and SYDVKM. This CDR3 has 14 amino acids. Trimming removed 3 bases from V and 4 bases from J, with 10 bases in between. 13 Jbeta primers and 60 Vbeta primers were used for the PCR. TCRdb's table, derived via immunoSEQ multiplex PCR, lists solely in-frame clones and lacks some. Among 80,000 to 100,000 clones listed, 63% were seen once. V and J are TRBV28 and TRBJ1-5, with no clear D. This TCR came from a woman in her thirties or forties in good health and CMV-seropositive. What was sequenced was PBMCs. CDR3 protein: CASSLVQVNQPQHF. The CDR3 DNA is TGTGCCAGCAGTTTGGTCCAGGTTAATCAGCCCCAGCATTTT.